These T cell receptor beta chains were read from a single sample in a study of cytomegalovirus exposure and HLA in healthy donors. Clones were sequenced by immunoSEQ multiplex PCR, and TCRdb holds only the in-frame ones, with some missing. The data contain 100,000 or so clones, about 13% of them singletons. Material: PBMCs. The receptors come from a man in his forties in good health and CMV-seropositive. Each CDR3 is given with its conserved first and last residue. The D gene is left open where the match is weak. The size of a clone is reported for some rows only, either as once, few or many, or as a class for expanded clones.

CDR3 length: 15
J gene: TRBJ1-5
clone size: few
D gene: TRBD1
V gene: TRBV27
CDR3 DNA: TGTGCCAGCAGTCAAGGGACAGTAGGCGGATCACCCCAGCATTTT
CDR3 protein: CASSQGTVGGSPQHF

CDR3 length: 16
J gene: TRBJ2-3
clone size: many
D gene: -
V gene: TRBV27
CDR3 DNA: TGTGCCAGCAGTTTATACGGCGTCCGAGGCGCAGATACGCAGTATTTT
CDR3 protein: CASSLYGVRGADTQYF

CDR3 length: 13
J gene: TRBJ2-7
clone size: few
D gene: -
V gene: TRBV14
CDR3 DNA: TGTGCCAGCAGCCAAGACCTTCTCTCCGAGCAGTACTTC
CDR3 protein: CASSQDLLSEQYF

CDR3 length: 16
J gene: TRBJ1-2
clone size: few
D gene: TRBD1
V gene: TRBV6-6
CDR3 DNA: TGTGCCAGCAGTCGGCGGGACAGGGGGACTGGCTATGGCTACACCTTC
CDR3 protein: CASSRRDRGTGYGYTF

CDR3 length: 13
J gene: TRBJ2-1
clone size: few
D gene: -
V gene: TRBV5-1
CDR3 DNA: TGCGCCAGCAGCTTGGCTGGGGGGAGCGGGCAGTTCTTC
CDR3 protein: CASSLAGGSGQFF

CDR3 length: 16
J gene: TRBJ2-1
clone size: -
D gene: TRBD2
V gene: TRBV9
CDR3 DNA: TGTGCCAGCAGCGCCCGTCGACTAGCGGGAGCGAGTGAGCAGTTCTTC
CDR3 protein: CASSARRLAGASEQFF

CDR3 length: 13
J gene: TRBJ2-3
clone size: few
D gene: -
V gene: TRBV27
CDR3 DNA: TGTGCCAGCAGTTTGGGGCCACTAGATACGCAGTATTTT
CDR3 protein: CASSLGPLDTQYF

CDR3 length: 14
J gene: TRBJ2-5
clone size: -
D gene: TRBD2
V gene: TRBV6-1
CDR3 DNA: TGTGCCAGCAGCCGCGGGAGATACCAAGAGACCCAGTACTTC
CDR3 protein: CASSRGRYQETQYF

CDR3 length: 15
J gene: TRBJ2-5
clone size: -
D gene: TRBD1
V gene: TRBV19
CDR3 DNA: TGTGCCAGGAGACCTCCGGGACAGAAACAAGAGACCCAGTACTTC
CDR3 protein: CARRPPGQKQETQYF

CDR3 length: 15
J gene: TRBJ2-1
clone size: few
D gene: -
V gene: TRBV29-1
CDR3 DNA: TGCAGCGTTGAGAAGGGTAGCGACATCTACAATGAGCAGTTCTTC
CDR3 protein: CSVEKGSDIYNEQFF

CDR3 length: 16
J gene: TRBJ2-2
clone size: medium-sized
D gene: -
V gene: TRBV4-3
CDR3 DNA: TGCGCCAGCAGCCAAGATAGAGCGTCGAACACCGGGGAGCTGTTTTTT
CDR3 protein: CASSQDRASNTGELFF

CDR3 length: 16
J gene: TRBJ1-2
clone size: -
D gene: TRBD1
V gene: TRBV5-4
CDR3 DNA: TGTGCCAGCAGCTTAGGAGGACAGGGGGCGTACTATGGCTACACCTTC
CDR3 protein: CASSLGGQGAYYGYTF

CDR3 length: 16
J gene: TRBJ1-2
clone size: -
D gene: TRBD1
V gene: TRBV7-8
CDR3 DNA: TGTGCCAGCAGCCCTGGACAGGATGGGCTTAGCTATGGCTACACCTTC
CDR3 protein: CASSPGQDGLSYGYTF

CDR3 length: 13
J gene: TRBJ1-2
clone size: -
D gene: -
V gene: TRBV5-6
CDR3 DNA: TGTGCCAGCAGCCCCCCAGGGGACTATGGCTACACCTTC
CDR3 protein: CASSPPGDYGYTF

CDR3 length: 14
J gene: TRBJ1-5
clone size: -
D gene: -
V gene: TRBV5-4
CDR3 DNA: TGTGCCAGCAGCTTGACTTATAGCAATCAGCCCCAGCATTTT
CDR3 protein: CASSLTYSNQPQHF

CDR3 length: 15
J gene: TRBJ1-3
clone size: -
D gene: TRBD1
V gene: TRBV4-1
CDR3 DNA: TGCGCCAGCAGCCAGCGACAGGGGGCTGGAAACACCATATATTTT
CDR3 protein: CASSQRQGAGNTIYF

CDR3 length: 14
J gene: TRBJ1-2
clone size: few
D gene: -
V gene: TRBV7-9
CDR3 DNA: TGTGCCAGCAGCCCAGAGCTGTCAGGCTATGGCTACACCTTC
CDR3 protein: CASSPELSGYGYTF

CDR3 length: 15
J gene: TRBJ1-5
clone size: few
D gene: TRBD1
V gene: TRBV2
CDR3 DNA: TGTGCCAGCTCTCCAGGTCGGGACAGAAATCAGCCCCAGCATTTT
CDR3 protein: CASSPGRDRNQPQHF

CDR3 length: 14
J gene: TRBJ2-3
clone size: -
D gene: -
V gene: TRBV5-5
CDR3 DNA: TGTGCCAGCAGCTTGGATCCGTTCACAGATACGCAGTATTTT
CDR3 protein: CASSLDPFTDTQYF

CDR3 length: 15
J gene: TRBJ2-1
clone size: -
D gene: TRBD2
V gene: TRBV5-1
CDR3 DNA: TGCGCCAGCAGCTTGACAAGCGGGGGGTACAATGAGCAGTTCTTC
CDR3 protein: CASSLTSGGYNEQFF

CDR3 length: 18
J gene: TRBJ2-1
clone size: -
D gene: TRBD2
V gene: TRBV5-1
CDR3 DNA: TGCGCCAGCAGCCATGGACTAGCGGGAGGGCGATCCTACAATGAGCAGTTCTTC
CDR3 protein: CASSHGLAGGRSYNEQFF

CDR3 length: 12
J gene: TRBJ2-1
clone size: -
D gene: TRBD2
V gene: TRBV19
CDR3 DNA: TGTGCCTCTAGCGGGAGGATAAATGAGCAGTTCTTC
CDR3 protein: CASSGRINEQFF

CDR3 length: 15
J gene: TRBJ1-1
clone size: -
D gene: TRBD1
V gene: TRBV5-1
CDR3 DNA: TGCGCCAGCAGCCAAAGCACAGGGGGCGGGACTGAAGCTTTCTTT
CDR3 protein: CASSQSTGGGTEAFF

CDR3 length: 15
J gene: TRBJ2-5
clone size: -
D gene: -
V gene: TRBV6-5
CDR3 DNA: TGTGCCAGCAGTTACGACGGGAGTTTCCAGGAGACCCAGTACTTC
CDR3 protein: CASSYDGSFQETQYF

CDR3 length: 14
J gene: TRBJ2-5
clone size: few
D gene: -
V gene: TRBV7-9
CDR3 DNA: TGTGCCAGCAGCTCCCCGCGGGGTGGGGAGACCCAGTACTTC
CDR3 protein: CASSSPRGGETQYF

CDR3 length: 14
J gene: TRBJ1-2
clone size: few
D gene: TRBD1
V gene: TRBV6-5
CDR3 DNA: TGTGCCAGCAGAACTCGACAGGGTTACTATGGCTACCCCTTC
CDR3 protein: CASRTRQGYYGYPF

CDR3 length: 17
J gene: TRBJ2-2
clone size: few
D gene: -
V gene: TRBV10-3
CDR3 DNA: TGTGCCATCAGTGGGTCTCGCGGACCCACAGCGGGCGGGGAGCTGTTTTTT
CDR3 protein: CAISGSRGPTAGGELFF

CDR3 length: 14
J gene: TRBJ2-7
clone size: once
D gene: TRBD2
V gene: TRBV9
CDR3 DNA: TGTGCCAGCAGCGTAGGGGAGGGATTGTACGAGCAGTACTTC
CDR3 protein: CASSVGEGLYEQYF

CDR3 length: 15
J gene: TRBJ2-7
clone size: few
D gene: -
V gene: TRBV7-9
CDR3 DNA: TGTGCCAGCAGCACTAGAGGGACTGGCTCCTACGAGCAGTACTTC
CDR3 protein: CASSTRGTGSYEQYF

CDR3 length: 14
J gene: TRBJ1-2
clone size: -
D gene: -
V gene: TRBV6-1
CDR3 DNA: TGTGCCAGCAGCGGAGGGGGGGGGATTGATGGCTACACCTTC
CDR3 protein: CASSGGGGIDGYTF

CDR3 length: 14
J gene: TRBJ2-3
clone size: few
D gene: TRBD2
V gene: TRBV19
CDR3 DNA: TGTGCCAGTAGTACTGGACTAGAGCTCCTAGCGCAGTATTTT
CDR3 protein: CASSTGLELLAQYF

CDR3 length: 15
J gene: TRBJ1-1
clone size: -
D gene: -
V gene: TRBV7-9
CDR3 DNA: TGTGCCAGCAGCTTAGTACAGGGAGGGGGCACTGAAGCTTTCTTT
CDR3 protein: CASSLVQGGGTEAFF

CDR3 length: 13
J gene: TRBJ2-1
clone size: -
D gene: -
V gene: TRBV6-5
CDR3 DNA: TGTGCCAGCAGTTACTCGACTGGGAATGAGCAGTTCTTC
CDR3 protein: CASSYSTGNEQFF

CDR3 length: 17
J gene: TRBJ2-7
clone size: few
D gene: TRBD2
V gene: TRBV7-9
CDR3 DNA: TGTGCCAGCAGCCTAAACCCCGGGACTAGGAGCTCCTACGAGCAGTACTTC
CDR3 protein: CASSLNPGTRSSYEQYF

CDR3 length: 16
J gene: TRBJ2-2
clone size: few
D gene: -
V gene: TRBV7-9
CDR3 DNA: TGTGCCAGCAGCTTAGAGGTGGGCCTCAACACCGGGGAGCTGTTTTTT
CDR3 protein: CASSLEVGLNTGELFF